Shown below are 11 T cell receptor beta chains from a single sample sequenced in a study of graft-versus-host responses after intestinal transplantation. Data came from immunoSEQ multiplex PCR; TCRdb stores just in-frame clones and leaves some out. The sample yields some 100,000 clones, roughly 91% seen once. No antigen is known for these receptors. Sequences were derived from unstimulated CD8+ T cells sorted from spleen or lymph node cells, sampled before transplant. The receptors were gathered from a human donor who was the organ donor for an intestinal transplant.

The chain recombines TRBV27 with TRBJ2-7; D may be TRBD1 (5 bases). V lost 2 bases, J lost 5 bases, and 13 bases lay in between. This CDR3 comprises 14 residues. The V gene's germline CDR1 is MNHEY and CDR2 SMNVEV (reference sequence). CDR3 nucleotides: TGTGCCAGCAGTTTAAGGGGTCCTCAGGACGAGCAGTACTTC. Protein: CASSLRGPQDEQYF.

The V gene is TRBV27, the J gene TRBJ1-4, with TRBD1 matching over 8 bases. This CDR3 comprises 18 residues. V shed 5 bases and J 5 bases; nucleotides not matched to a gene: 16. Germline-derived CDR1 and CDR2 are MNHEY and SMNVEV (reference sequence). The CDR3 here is CASSPDPSRTGQNEKLFF. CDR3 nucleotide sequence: TGTGCCAGCAGTCCAGACCCCTCGAGGACAGGGCAAAATGAAAAACTGTTTTTT.

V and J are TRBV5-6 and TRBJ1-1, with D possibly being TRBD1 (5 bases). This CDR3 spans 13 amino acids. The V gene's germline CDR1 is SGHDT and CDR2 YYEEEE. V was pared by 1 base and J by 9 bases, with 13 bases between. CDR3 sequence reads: CASSLRPGGKAFF. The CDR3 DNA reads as TGTGCCAGCAGCTTGAGGCCGGGGGGGAAAGCTTTCTTT.

CDR3 sequence reads: CASSIAVSSYEQYF. CDR3 sequence (DNA): TGTGCCAGTAGTATCGCGGTTAGCTCCTACGAGCAGTACTTC. The J gene is TRBJ2-7, the V gene TRBV19; D remains unclear. Trimming removed 3 bases at V and 0 bases at J, with 9 bases between. Germline-derived CDR1 and CDR2 are LNHDA and SQIVND (reference sequence). This CDR3 is 14 amino acids long.

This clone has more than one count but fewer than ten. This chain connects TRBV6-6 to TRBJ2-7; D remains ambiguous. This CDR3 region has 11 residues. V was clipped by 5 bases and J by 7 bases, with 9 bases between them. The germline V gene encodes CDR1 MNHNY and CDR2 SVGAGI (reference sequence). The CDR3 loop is CASSTAVEQYF. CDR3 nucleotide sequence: TGTGCCAGCAGTACGGCGGTGGAGCAGTACTTC.

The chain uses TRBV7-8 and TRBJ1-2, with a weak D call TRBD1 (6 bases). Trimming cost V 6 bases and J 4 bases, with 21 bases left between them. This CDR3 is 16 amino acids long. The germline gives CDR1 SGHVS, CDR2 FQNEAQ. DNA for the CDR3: TGTGCCAGCAGTCCACCAGGGCGGGGGCGATTCTATGGCTACACCTTC. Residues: CASSPPGRGRFYGYTF.

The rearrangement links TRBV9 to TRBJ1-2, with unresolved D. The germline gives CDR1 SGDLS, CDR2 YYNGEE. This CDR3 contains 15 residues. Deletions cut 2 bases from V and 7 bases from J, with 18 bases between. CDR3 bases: TGTGCCAGCAGCGTGCGCGGGCCCCTGGAGAGTGGCTACACCTTC. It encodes CASSVRGPLESGYTF.

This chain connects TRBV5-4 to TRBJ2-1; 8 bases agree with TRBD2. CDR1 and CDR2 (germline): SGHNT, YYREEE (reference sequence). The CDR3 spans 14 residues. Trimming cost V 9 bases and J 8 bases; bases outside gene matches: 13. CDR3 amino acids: CAINSGGRWDEQFF. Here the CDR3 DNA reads TGTGCCATCAACTCGGGGGGGCGCTGGGATGAGCAGTTCTTC.

CDR3 region: CASSFSGQGYEQYF. Written as DNA, the CDR3 is TGTGCCAGCAGCTTTTCGGGACAGGGCTACGAGCAGTACTTC. The V call is TRBV11-2, the J call TRBJ2-7, with 9 bases identical to TRBD1. Trimming removed 3 bases from V and 3 bases from J; junction bases left unmatched: 3. Germline V gives CDR1 SGHAT, CDR2 FQNNGV. The CDR3 spans 14 residues. Supplemented by reference TRBV11-2 and TRBJ2-7, the full variable domain reads EAGVAQSPRYKIIEKRQSVAFWCNPISGHATLYWYQQILGQGPKLLIQFQNNGVVDDSQLPKDRFSAERLKGVDSTLKIQPAKLEDSAVYLCASSFSGQGYEQYFGPGTRLTVT.

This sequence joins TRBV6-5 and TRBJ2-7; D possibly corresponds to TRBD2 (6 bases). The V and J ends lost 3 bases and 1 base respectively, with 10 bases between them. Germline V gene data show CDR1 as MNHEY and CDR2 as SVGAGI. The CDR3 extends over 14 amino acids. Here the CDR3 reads CASSYGTESYEQYF. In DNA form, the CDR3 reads TGTGCCAGCAGTTATGGGACTGAGTCCTACGAGCAGTACTTC.

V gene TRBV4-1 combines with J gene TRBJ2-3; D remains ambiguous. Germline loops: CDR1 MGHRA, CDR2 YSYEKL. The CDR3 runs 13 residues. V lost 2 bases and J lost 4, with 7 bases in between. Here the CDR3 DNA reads TGCGCCAGCAGCCAATCCCGAGCAGATACGCAGTATTTT. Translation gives CASSQSRADTQYF.